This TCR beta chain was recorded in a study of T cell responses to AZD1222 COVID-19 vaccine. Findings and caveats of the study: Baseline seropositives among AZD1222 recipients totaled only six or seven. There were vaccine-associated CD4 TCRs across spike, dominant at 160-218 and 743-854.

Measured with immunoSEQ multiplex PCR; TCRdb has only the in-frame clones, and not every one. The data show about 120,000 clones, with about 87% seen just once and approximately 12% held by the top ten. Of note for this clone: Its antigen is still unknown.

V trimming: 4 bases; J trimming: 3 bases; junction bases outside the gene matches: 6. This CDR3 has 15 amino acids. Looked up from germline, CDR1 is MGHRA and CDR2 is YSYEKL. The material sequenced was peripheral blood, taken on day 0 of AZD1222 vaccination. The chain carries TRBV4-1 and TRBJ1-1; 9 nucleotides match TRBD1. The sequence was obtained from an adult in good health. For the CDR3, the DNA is TGCGCCAGCAGCCGCCCACGGGACAGGGACACTGAAGCTTTCTTT. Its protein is CASSRPRDRDTEAFF.